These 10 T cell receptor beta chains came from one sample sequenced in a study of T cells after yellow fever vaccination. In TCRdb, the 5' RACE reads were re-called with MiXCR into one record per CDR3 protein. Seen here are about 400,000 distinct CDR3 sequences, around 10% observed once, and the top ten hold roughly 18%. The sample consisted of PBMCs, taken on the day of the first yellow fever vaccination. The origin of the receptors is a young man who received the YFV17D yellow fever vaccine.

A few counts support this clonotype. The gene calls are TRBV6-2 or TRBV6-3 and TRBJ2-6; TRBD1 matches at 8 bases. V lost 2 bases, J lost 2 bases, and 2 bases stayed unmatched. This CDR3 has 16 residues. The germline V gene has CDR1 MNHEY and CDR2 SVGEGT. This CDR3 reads CASSYTRGPGANVLTF. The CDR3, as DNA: TGTGCCAGCAGTTACACCAGGGGGCCTGGGGCCAACGTCCTGACTTTC.

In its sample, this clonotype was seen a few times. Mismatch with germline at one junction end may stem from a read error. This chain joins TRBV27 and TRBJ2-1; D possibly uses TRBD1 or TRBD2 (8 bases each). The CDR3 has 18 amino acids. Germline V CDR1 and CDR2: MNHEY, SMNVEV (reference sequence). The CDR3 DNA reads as TGTGACAGCGGGGGTTGGGGAGCGACAGGGGATTTCGACAGGGAGCAGTTCTTC. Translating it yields CDSGGWGATGDFDREQFF.

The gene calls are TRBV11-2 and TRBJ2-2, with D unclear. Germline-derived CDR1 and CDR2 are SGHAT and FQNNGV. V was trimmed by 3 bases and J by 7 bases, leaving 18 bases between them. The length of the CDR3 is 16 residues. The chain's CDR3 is CASSLSGSPRVGELFF. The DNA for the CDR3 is TGTGCCAGCAGCTTGTCGGGCAGTCCAAGAGTCGGGGAGCTGTTTTTT.

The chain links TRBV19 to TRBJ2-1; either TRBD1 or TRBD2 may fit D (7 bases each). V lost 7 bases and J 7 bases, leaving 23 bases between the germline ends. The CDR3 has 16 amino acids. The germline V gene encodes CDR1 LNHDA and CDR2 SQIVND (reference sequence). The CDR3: CASTLAGGGAVNEQFF. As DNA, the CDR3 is TGTGCCAGTACCCTAGCAGGGGGGGGGGCCGTGAATGAGCAGTTCTTC.

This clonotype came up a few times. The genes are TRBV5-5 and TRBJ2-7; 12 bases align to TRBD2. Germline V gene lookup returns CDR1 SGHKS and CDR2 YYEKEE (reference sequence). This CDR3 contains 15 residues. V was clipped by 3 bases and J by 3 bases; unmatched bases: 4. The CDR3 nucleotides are TGTGCCAGCAGCTGGGCACTAGCGGGGGGCTACGAGCAGTACGTC. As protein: CASSWALAGGYEQYV.

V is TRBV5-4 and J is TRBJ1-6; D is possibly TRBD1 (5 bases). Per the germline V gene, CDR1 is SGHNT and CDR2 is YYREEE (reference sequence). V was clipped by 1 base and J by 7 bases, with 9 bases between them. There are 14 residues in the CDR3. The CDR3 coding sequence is TGTGCCAGCAGCTTGAGACAGTTAAATTCACCCCTCCACTTT. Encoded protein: CASSLRQLNSPLHF.

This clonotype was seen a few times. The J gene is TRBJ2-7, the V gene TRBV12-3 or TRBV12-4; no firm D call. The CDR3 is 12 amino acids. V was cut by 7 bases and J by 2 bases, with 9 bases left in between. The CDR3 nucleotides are TGTGCCAGCATCCCCCGGGCCTACGAGCAGTACTTC. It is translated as CASIPRAYEQYF.

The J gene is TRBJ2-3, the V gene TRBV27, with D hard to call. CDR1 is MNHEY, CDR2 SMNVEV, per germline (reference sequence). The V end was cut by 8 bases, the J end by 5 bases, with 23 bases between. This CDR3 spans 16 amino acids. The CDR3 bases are TGTGCCAGCGTTAGGTCGTGGGTGGGCCACATAGATACGCAGTATTTT. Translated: CASVRSWVGHIDTQYF.

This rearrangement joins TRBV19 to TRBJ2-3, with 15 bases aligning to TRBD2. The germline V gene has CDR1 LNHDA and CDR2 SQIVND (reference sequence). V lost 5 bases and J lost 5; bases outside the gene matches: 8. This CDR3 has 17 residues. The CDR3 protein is CASSGGTSGGIRDTQYF. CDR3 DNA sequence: TGTGCCAGTAGTGGGGGGACTAGCGGGGGGATTCGAGATACGCAGTATTTT.

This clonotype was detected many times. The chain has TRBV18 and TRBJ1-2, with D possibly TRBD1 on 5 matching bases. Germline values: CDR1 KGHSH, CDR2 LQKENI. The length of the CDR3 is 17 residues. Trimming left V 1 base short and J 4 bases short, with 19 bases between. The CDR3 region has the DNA TGTGCCAGCTCACCACTTCAGAAGGGGCCCAACCTCTATGGCTACACCTTC. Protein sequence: CASSPLQKGPNLYGYTF.